The 30 T cell receptor beta chains presented below share a single source sample, sequenced in a study of tumor-infiltrating lymphocytes in localized non-small cell lung cancer. Data came from immunoSEQ multiplex PCR; TCRdb stores just in-frame clones and leaves some out. The table includes about 29,000 clones, approximately 83% detected once. Input material: lung tumor tissue. These receptors were taken from a human donor with non-small cell lung cancer.

The V call is TRBV28, the J call TRBJ2-2, with D possibly being TRBD1 (6 bases). The CDR3 has 15 residues. CDR1 and CDR2 (germline): MDHEN, SYDVKM. V was trimmed by 6 bases and J by 5 bases, leaving 16 bases between them. The CDR3 nucleotides read TGTGCCAGCAGAACCGGGACACGAGATACCGGGGAGCTGTTTTTT. This sequence encodes CASRTGTRDTGELFF.

The chain is built from TRBV30 and TRBJ2-7; the D is unclear. CDR1 is GTSNPN and CDR2 is SVGIG in the germline V gene (reference sequence). Trimming left V 2 bases short and J 3 bases short, with 8 bases between. The CDR3 contains 12 residues. Here the CDR3 reads CAWSWTDYEQYF. CDR3 bases: TGTGCCTGGAGTTGGACCGACTACGAGCAGTACTTC.

This clone was counted a few times. The chain uses TRBV5-6 and TRBJ2-7, with D tentatively TRBD1 (5 bases). Per the germline V gene, CDR1 is SGHDT and CDR2 is YYEEEE. The CDR3 has 14 residues. V was shortened by 2 bases and J by 5 bases, with 14 bases between the two germline ends. For the CDR3, the DNA is TGTGCCAGCAGCTTCCGCAGGGAAGGTGACGAGCAGTACTTC. Protein: CASSFRREGDEQYF.

This clone was found once. The chain employs TRBV19 and TRBJ2-7, with D perhaps matching TRBD1 (5 bases). V lost 4 bases and J 1 base, leaving 8 bases between the germline ends. Germline V gene data show CDR1 as LNHDA and CDR2 as SQIVND (reference sequence). The CDR3 is 13 residues long. CDR3 coding DNA: TGTGCCAGTAGTACCCAGGGTTCCTACGAGCAGTACTTC. Translation gives CASSTQGSYEQYF.

J is TRBJ1-5 and V is TRBV7-2, with TRBD1 identical over 8 bases. The CDR3 totals 15 residues. Germline lookup yields CDR1 SGHTA and CDR2 FQGNSA. With V trimmed by 2 bases and J by 5 bases, 5 bases remained unmatched. The CDR3 is CASSLRTGSDQPQHF. CDR3 coding DNA: TGTGCCAGCAGCTTAAGGACAGGGTCGGATCAGCCCCAGCATTTT.

This chain uses TRBV2 with TRBJ1-6, with TRBD1 matching over 8 bases. This CDR3 is 14 amino acids long. The germline CDR1 and CDR2 sequences are SNHLY and FYNNEI. V lost 5 bases and J lost 7; bases outside the gene matches: 4. CDR3 protein: CASSIQGANSPLHF. CDR3 bases: TGTGCCAGCAGTATCCAGGGGGCAAATTCACCCCTCCACTTT.

This chain joins TRBV30 and TRBJ2-7; TRBD1 aligns across 10 bases. The CDR3 has 15 residues. V shed 4 bases, J shed 4 bases, and the junction held 10 bases outside the gene matches. Per germline, CDR1 GTSNPN and CDR2 SVGIG (reference sequence). Written as DNA, the CDR3 is TGTGCCTGGACTTTACCGGGACAGGGGTTGTACGAGCAGTACTTC. Translation: CAWTLPGQGLYEQYF.

In this sample, this clone is medium-sized. Here the CDR3 DNA reads TGTGCCAGCAGCCCAAGAGGGGGAAACAAAAACATTCAGTACTTC. It specifies CASSPRGGNKNIQYF. This chain connects TRBV9 to TRBJ2-4; possibly TRBD1 for D (6 bases). The germline CDR1 and CDR2 sequences are SGDLS and YYNGEE. V shed 4 bases and J shed 3 bases, with 14 bases lying between them. The CDR3 is made up of 15 amino acids.

The V and J genes are TRBV14 and TRBJ1-5; TRBD1 is a possible D gene (5 bases). The CDR3 runs 17 residues. Trimming cost V 2 bases and J 2 bases, with 16 bases left between them. CDR1 and CDR2 from the germline V gene are SGHDN and FVKESK. This chain's CDR3 is CASSQSRGEVGNQPQHF. The CDR3 DNA sequence: TGTGCCAGCAGCCAATCAAGGGGCGAGGTGGGCAATCAGCCCCAGCATTTT.

The chain links TRBV2 to TRBJ1-5; D ambiguous. Germline lookup yields CDR1 SNHLY and CDR2 FYNNEI. The length of the CDR3 is 14 residues. V lost 4 bases to trimming and J lost 2 bases, with 9 bases between them. The CDR3 DNA sequence: TGTGCCAGCAGTGCGTTCGACGGCAATCAGCCCCAGCATTTT. It encodes CASSAFDGNQPQHF. The variable domain in full, completed from reference TRBV2 and TRBJ1-5, reads EPEVTQTPSHQVTQMGQEVILRCVPISNHLYFYWYRQILGQKVEFLVSFYNNEISEKSEIFDDQFSVERPDGSNFTLKIRSTKLEDSAMYFCASSAFDGNQPQHFGDGTRLSIL.

The chain joins TRBV2 to TRBJ2-1, with D hard to call. V lost 5 bases and J 9 bases, leaving 5 bases between the germline ends. The CDR3 loop spans 10 amino acids. Germline loops: CDR1 SNHLY, CDR2 FYNNEI. The CDR3 region has the DNA TGTGCCAGCAGTTGGGTTGAGCAGTTCTTC. It translates to CASSWVEQFF. The full variable domain, with the rest looked up from reference TRBV2 and TRBJ2-1, is EPEVTQTPSHQVTQMGQEVILRCVPISNHLYFYWYRQILGQKVEFLVSFYNNEISEKSEIFDDQFSVERPDGSNFTLKIRSTKLEDSAMYFCASSWVEQFFGPGTRLTVL.

The chain employs TRBV5-1 and TRBJ2-1, with 8 positions matching TRBD1. The CDR3 is made up of 15 amino acids. V lost 2 bases, J lost 1 base, and 2 bases stayed unmatched. The germline CDR1 and CDR2 sequences are SGHRS and YFSETQ. The CDR3 DNA sequence: TGCGCCAGCAGCTTTGGACAGGGTTCCTACAATGAGCAGTTCTTC. Protein product: CASSFGQGSYNEQFF.

This chain connects TRBV15 to TRBJ2-3; 9 nucleotides line up with TRBD2. The CDR3 is made up of 16 amino acids. Germline V gene data show CDR1 as LNHNV and CDR2 as YYDKDF (reference sequence). V shed 2 bases, J shed 5 bases, and the junction held 8 bases outside the gene matches. For the CDR3, the DNA is TGTGCCACCAGCAGACCAGCGGGGGGCGGGGGAGATACGCAGTATTTT. Translation: CATSRPAGGGGDTQYF. Full variable domain (rest looked up from reference TRBV15 and TRBJ2-3): DAMVIQNPRYQVTQFGKPVTLSCSQTLNHNVMYWYQQKSSQAPKLLFHYYDKDFNNEADTPDNFQSRRPNTSFCFLDIRSPGLGDTAMYLCATSRPAGGGGDTQYFGPGTRLTVL.

The chain joins TRBV5-6 to TRBJ1-1; 7 bases line up with TRBD1. CDR1 and CDR2 from the germline V gene are SGHDT and YYEEEE. CDR3 length: 15 amino acids. After removal of 0 bases from V and 4 bases from J, the junction contained 6 bases not matched to a gene. CDR3 in amino acids: CASSLGGAGGTEAFF. The CDR3 DNA follows: TGTGCCAGCAGCTTGGGTGGGGCAGGGGGCACTGAAGCTTTCTTT.

The chain uses TRBV7-9 and TRBJ2-3, with unresolved D. The CDR3 is 15 residues long. Trimming cost V 0 bases and J 0 bases, with 7 bases left between them. The germline V gene has CDR1 SEHNR and CDR2 FQNEAQ (reference sequence). This CDR3 is CASSLAASSTDTQYF. CDR3 bases: TGTGCCAGCAGCTTAGCGGCCTCTAGCACAGATACGCAGTATTTT.

The V and J genes are TRBV18 and TRBJ2-3; TRBD1 matches at 10 bases. This CDR3 has 14 amino acids. Trimming removed 3 bases from V and 9 bases from J; junction bases left unmatched: 6. CDR1 is KGHSH, CDR2 LQKENI, per germline. The CDR3 is CASSPGTGVDTQYF. The CDR3 nucleotides are TGTGCCAGCTCACCTGGGACAGGGGTCGACACGCAGTATTTT.

This clone has only a few counts. The CDR3 reads CASRNPQPQHF. The CDR3 DNA reads TGTGCCAGCAGGAACCCCCAGCCCCAGCATTTT. The chain couples TRBV6-9 to TRBJ1-5; D is uncertain. V was pared by 6 bases and J by 7 bases, with 7 bases between. Germline V gene lookup returns CDR1 MNHGY and CDR2 SVAAGI. The CDR3 loop spans 11 amino acids.

The chain recombines TRBV29-1 with TRBJ1-2, with a tentative D call TRBD1 (5 bases). Between the trimmed V and J ends, which lost 5 bases and 6 bases, there was a span of 13 bases. The CDR3 length is 12 residues. From germline, CDR1 is SQVTM and CDR2 ANQGSEA. The CDR3 DNA is TGCAGCGTTACCTCCAGGGTTGATGGCTACACCTTC. Translating gives CSVTSRVDGYTF.

The chain links TRBV5-5 to TRBJ1-6; a weak D match, TRBD1 (6 bases). CDR1 and CDR2 (germline): SGHKS, YYEKEE (reference sequence). CDR3 length: 16 residues. V shed 5 bases and J shed 1 base, with 13 bases lying between them. In DNA, the CDR3 is TGTGCCAGCAGACTAACAGGGCAGTCCTATAATTCACCCCTCCACTTT. Translation: CASRLTGQSYNSPLHF.

The rearrangement links TRBV4-3 to TRBJ1-5; TRBD1 agrees at 9 bases. The CDR3 has 17 amino acids. After removal of 4 bases from V and 11 bases from J, the junction contained 18 bases not matched to a gene. Germline assignment: CDR1 LGHNA and CDR2 YSLEER. CDR3 nucleotide sequence: TGCGCCAGCAGCCCAAAGTCTGACAGGGGGGTCCCAGGGTCCCAGCATTTT. Its translation is CASSPKSDRGVPGSQHF.

V gene TRBV7-9 combines with J gene TRBJ1-1, with D tentatively TRBD1 (6 bases). CDR3 length equals 15 residues. CDR1 and CDR2 (germline): SEHNR, FQNEAQ (reference sequence). The V end lost 8 bases, the J end lost 1 base, and 17 bases lay between the germline ends. The CDR3 coding sequence is TGTGCCAGCGGCTACAGGGTCCGCTCGAACACTGAAGCTTTCTTT. The encoded protein is CASGYRVRSNTEAFF.

The chain recombines TRBV2 with TRBJ2-3, with TRBD2 identical over 14 bases. The CDR3 consists of 16 residues. V shed 6 bases, J shed 4 bases, and the junction held 6 bases outside the gene matches. CDR1 and CDR2 (germline): SNHLY, FYNNEI. This CDR3 reads CASRRRTSGGSDTQYF. In DNA, the CDR3 is TGTGCCAGCAGGAGAAGGACTAGCGGGGGGTCAGATACGCAGTATTTT.

The chain joins TRBV4-1 to TRBJ1-1, with no clear D. The CDR3 extends over 11 amino acids. The V end was cut by 0 bases, the J end by 8 bases, with 4 bases between. CDR1 and CDR2 from the germline V gene are MGHRA and YSYEKL. As DNA, the CDR3 is TGCGCCAGCAGCCAAGAGGGCGAAGCTTTCTTT. Translating gives CASSQEGEAFF.

The chain links TRBV30 to TRBJ1-5, with a possible D match to TRBD1 (6 bases). With 2 bases removed from V and 3 bases from J, the gap between germline ends came to 8 bases. Per germline, CDR1 GTSNPN and CDR2 SVGIG (reference sequence). CDR3 length: 13 amino acids. In DNA form, the CDR3 reads TGTGCCTGGAGTAGACAGGACAATCAGCCCCAGCATTTT. Its protein product is CAWSRQDNQPQHF. Supplemented by reference TRBV30 and TRBJ1-5, the full variable domain reads SQTIHQWPATLVQPVGSPLSLECTVEGTSNPNLYWYRQAAGRGLQLLFYSVGIGQISSEVPQNLSASRPQDRQFILSSKKLLLSDSGFYLCAWSRQDNQPQHFGDGTRLSIL.

CDR3 in amino acids: CASSRTGWSSGYTF. The CDR3 coding sequence is TGTGCCAGCTCACGAACAGGGTGGAGTAGCGGCTACACCTTC. The chain links TRBV18 to TRBJ1-2, with a tentative D call TRBD1 (6 bases). This CDR3 contains 14 residues. V dropped 4 bases and J dropped 8 bases, with 17 bases sitting between them. The germline gives CDR1 KGHSH, CDR2 LQKENI.

This chain connects TRBV6-5 to TRBJ2-7; possibly TRBD2 for D (6 bases). Per germline, CDR1 MNHEY and CDR2 SVGAGI. Trimming left V 4 bases short and J 0 bases short, with 16 bases between. The CDR3 loop spans 16 amino acids. In DNA form, the CDR3 reads TGTGCCAGCAGTTCAATAGGGAGGTCCGCCTCCTACGAGCAGTACTTC. It specifies CASSSIGRSASYEQYF.

This clone was counted a few times. The chain employs TRBV9 and TRBJ2-3; no clear D gene. Germline CDR1 is SGDLS and CDR2 is YYNGEE. The CDR3 has 13 amino acids. V dropped 0 bases and J dropped 3 bases, with 5 bases sitting between them. CDR3 DNA sequence: TGTGCCAGCAGCGTAGACCAGACAGATACGCAGTATTTT. Translating gives CASSVDQTDTQYF.

This clone has more than one count but fewer than ten. CDR3 sequence (DNA): TGTGCCAGCAGTGTTCCTAGGACAGGGAGCGCGAACACTGAAGCTTTCTTT. It specifies CASSVPRTGSANTEAFF. This rearrangement joins TRBV2 to TRBJ1-1; 8 nucleotides match TRBD1. J lost 1 base, V lost 4 bases, and 11 bases had no gene match. Looked up from germline, CDR1 is SNHLY and CDR2 is FYNNEI. This CDR3 has 17 residues.

V is TRBV27 and J is TRBJ2-1; TRBD2 matches at 8 bases. J was trimmed by 2 bases and V by 2 bases; bases with no gene match: 2. The CDR3 contains 15 residues. Germline CDR1 reads MNHEY; CDR2 reads SMNVEV (reference sequence). CDR3 region: CASSLTRGAYNEQFF. The CDR3 DNA sequence: TGTGCCAGCAGTTTAACGCGGGGGGCCTACAATGAGCAGTTCTTC.

This clone has only one observation. The chain combines TRBV29-1 with TRBJ2-3; D is unresolved. Trimming shortened V by 7 bases and J by 6 bases, and 8 bases separated the two germline ends. This CDR3 is built from 10 residues. Per the germline V gene, CDR1 is SQVTM and CDR2 is ANQGSEA. The DNA for the CDR3 is TGCAGCGCCGCTAGGGATACGCAGTATTTT. Its protein is CSAARDTQYF.